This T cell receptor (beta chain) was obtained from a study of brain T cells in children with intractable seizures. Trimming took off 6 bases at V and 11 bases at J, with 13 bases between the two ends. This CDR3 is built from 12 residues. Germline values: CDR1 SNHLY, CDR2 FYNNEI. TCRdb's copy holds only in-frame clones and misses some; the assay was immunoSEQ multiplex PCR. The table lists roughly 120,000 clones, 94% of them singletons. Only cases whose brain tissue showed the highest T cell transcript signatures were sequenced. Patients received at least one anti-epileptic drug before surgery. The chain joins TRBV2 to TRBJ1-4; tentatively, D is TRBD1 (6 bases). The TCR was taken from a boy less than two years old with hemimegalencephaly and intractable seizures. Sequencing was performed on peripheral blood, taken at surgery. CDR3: CASSERGAKLFF. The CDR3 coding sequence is TGTGCCAGCAGCGAACGGGGGGCCAAACTGTTTTTT.